Listed below are T cell receptor beta chains from one sample, sequenced in a study of T cell changes during pregnancy in multiple sclerosis. The assay was immunoSEQ multiplex PCR, and TCRdb's table has in-frame clones only and misses some. This table has about 80,000 clones, around 90% appearing once. The source was CD4+ T cells from peripheral blood mononuclear cells, collected before pregnancy. Receptor source: a female donor with multiple sclerosis, enrolled in a pregnancy study. Each CDR3 is given with its conserved first and last residue. A D gene is named only where the DNA matches it firmly. Only part of the rows carry a size: once, few, many, or a class if the clone is expanded.

j_call d_call v_call clone_size cdr3_aa cdr3_nt
TRBJ2-3 - TRBV28 - CASSFPAVDTQYF TGTGCCAGCAGTTTCCCAGCGGTCGATACGCAGTATTTT
TRBJ2-3 - TRBV28 - CASSSLDRLRTDTQYF TGTGCCAGCAGTTCTCTCGACAGGCTTCGCACAGATACGCAGTATTTT
TRBJ2-5 TRBD2 TRBV11-3 - CASSPGTSRETQYF TGTGCCAGCAGCCCCGGGACTAGTCGTGAGACCCAGTACTTC
TRBJ1-3 - TRBV7-8 - CASSQTSSGNTIYF TGTGCCAGCAGCCAGACATCCTCTGGAAACACCATATATTTT
TRBJ1-1 TRBD1 TRBV9 - CASSVEGAGRTEAFF TGTGCCAGCAGCGTAGAGGGGGCGGGGAGGACTGAAGCTTTCTTT
TRBJ1-1 - TRBV19 - CASSIGDRGLKEAFF TGTGCCAGTAGTATCGGGGATAGGGGACTTAAAGAAGCTTTCTTT
TRBJ2-5 - TRBV6-6 - CASTAWGGETQYF TGTGCCAGCACCGCCTGGGGGGGCGAGACCCAGTACTTC
TRBJ2-1 - TRBV19 - CASSIRRGLTNEQFF TGTGCCAGTAGTATACGTCGGGGGTTAACCAATGAGCAGTTCTTC
TRBJ2-3 - TRBV6-6 few CASSHGLSTDTQYF TGTGCCAGCAGCCATGGGCTCAGCACAGATACGCAGTATTTT
TRBJ1-5 TRBD1 TRBV19 once CASSGTGVVGNQPQHF TGTGCCAGTAGCGGGACAGGGGTGGTCGGCAATCAGCCCCAGCATTTT
TRBJ1-4 - TRBV28 once CASSTQGSANEKLFF TGTGCCAGCAGTACTCAGGGGTCTGCGAATGAAAAACTGTTTTTT
TRBJ2-1 - TRBV9 - CASSYAGTRNNEQFF TGTGCCAGCAGTTACGCCGGGACTCGCAACAATGAGCAGTTCTTC
TRBJ1-5 - TRBV6-4 - CASKITPEVSNQPQHF TGTGCCAGCAAAATTACCCCCGAGGTTTCCAATCAGCCCCAGCATTTT
TRBJ2-7 - TRBV5-1 - CASSLAGTAYEQYF TGCGCCAGCAGCTTGGCCGGCACAGCCTACGAGCAGTACTTC
TRBJ2-3 TRBD2 TRBV18 - CASSHTSGGSTDTQYF TGTGCCAGCTCACACACTAGCGGGGGGAGCACAGATACGCAGTATTTT
TRBJ2-5 - TRBV4-1 - CASSQDQQGETQYF TGCGCCAGCAGCCAAGATCAACAGGGAGAGACCCAGTACTTC
TRBJ1-1 TRBD1 TRBV7-2 - CASSLATGVSTEAFF TGTGCCAGCAGCTTAGCCACAGGGGTTAGCACTGAAGCTTTCTTT
TRBJ1-5 - TRBV2 - CASRRGGGQPQHF TGTGCCAGCAGGCGGGGCGGGGGCCAGCCCCAGCATTTT
TRBJ1-5 TRBD1 TRBV19 - CAGGTGGSNQPQHF TGTGCCGGAGGGACAGGCGGGAGCAATCAGCCCCAGCATTTT
TRBJ1-5 TRBD1 TRBV28 once CASRPGTGGLRSAQHF TGTGCCAGCAGGCCCGGGACAGGGGGGTTGAGATCGGCCCAGCATTTT
TRBJ1-4 TRBD1 TRBV7-2 - CASSPGQGSEKLFF TGTGCCAGCAGCCCCGGACAGGGGAGTGAAAAACTGTTTTTT
TRBJ2-3 TRBD1 TRBV11-2 - CASSPWTGGPDTQYF TGTGCCAGCAGCCCGTGGACAGGGGGGCCAGATACGCAGTATTTT
TRBJ2-5 TRBD1 TRBV25-1 - CASSDRDRAPPETQYF TGTGCCAGCAGTGACCGGGACAGAGCTCCCCCTGAGACCCAGTACTTC
TRBJ1-3 - TRBV7-9 - CASSREYSGNTIYF TGTGCCAGCAGCCGAGAATACTCTGGAAACACCATATATTTT
TRBJ1-2 - TRBV15 - CATRRGGGSGYGYTF TGTGCCACCAGGCGAGGCGGGGGATCAGGATATGGCTACACCTTC
TRBJ1-1 - TRBV4-1 few CASSQSPGGTNTEAFF TGCGCCAGCAGCCAAAGTCCAGGAGGGACGAACACTGAAGCTTTCTTT
TRBJ1-1 - TRBV14 - CASSQIGTFTEAFF TGTGCCAGCAGCCAGATCGGGACTTTTACTGAAGCTTTCTTT
TRBJ2-7 TRBD1 TRBV27 once CASSLDRGPGEQYF TGTGCCAGCAGTTTGGACAGGGGGCCGGGCGAGCAGTACTTC